The next 18 T cell receptor beta chains were all read from a single sample in a study of CD8 T cells in ankylosing spondylitis. TCRdb reprocessed the 5' RACE reads via MiXCR and lists one record per CDR3 protein. The sample yields 130,000 or so distinct CDR3 sequences, over 6% seen once. Input material: blood, either unsorted or a sorted T cell fraction (not recorded which). The receptors stem from a male donor with ankylosing spondylitis or in good health (not recorded which).

In this sample, this clonotype turned up many times. This chain connects TRBV24-1 to TRBJ2-2; TRBD1 matches at 7 bases. CDR3 length equals 16 residues. Germline CDR1 KGHDR, CDR2 SFDVKD. Trimming removed 8 bases from V and 1 base from J; junction bases left unmatched: 9. In DNA form, the CDR3 reads TGTGCCACCACGACAGGGAACACCGGGAACACCGGGGAGCTGTTTTTT. This codes for CATTTGNTGNTGELFF.

The chain joins TRBV7-2 to TRBJ2-3; no clear D gene. The CDR3 sequence is 17 residues long. Germline CDR1 and CDR2: SGHTA and FQGNSA. V lost 0 bases, J lost 0 bases, and 13 bases lay in between. CDR3 region: CASSLAPRSTSTDTQYF. CDR3 sequence (DNA): TGTGCCAGCAGCTTAGCCCCGAGGAGTACTAGCACAGATACGCAGTATTTT.

This clonotype was counted at least ten times. V is TRBV7-2 and J is TRBJ2-7; possibly TRBD2 for D (6 bases). The germline V gene encodes CDR1 SGHTA and CDR2 FQGNSA. With 3 bases removed from V and 2 bases from J, the gap between germline ends came to 14 bases. The CDR3 is made up of 15 amino acids. In DNA form, the CDR3 reads TGTGCCAGCAGCTTTTCTAGCGCGGAAACCTACGAGCAGTACTTC. Translation gives CASSFSSAETYEQYF.

This clonotype was observed at least ten times. CDR3 nucleotide sequence: TGTGCCAGCAGTGAAAACAACAGCTACGAGCAGTACTTC. Translation: CASSENNSYEQYF. The chain is built from TRBV6-1 and TRBJ2-7, with unresolved D. In germline, CDR1 is MNHNS, CDR2 SASEGT. V was trimmed by 2 bases and J by 3 bases, leaving 8 bases between them. The CDR3 has 13 amino acids.

Ten or more counts support this clonotype. The V and J genes are TRBV11-2 and TRBJ1-2; no clear D gene. CDR3 length equals 15 residues. Germline lookup yields CDR1 SGHAT and CDR2 FQNNGV. V was clipped by 0 bases and J by 8 bases, with 16 bases between them. The CDR3 nucleotides are TGTGCCAGCAGCTTAGAACCCGAGGGTATATACGGCTACACCTTC. Translating it yields CASSLEPEGIYGYTF.

This clonotype was seen many times. V is TRBV25-1 and J is TRBJ2-6; TRBD1 matches 9 bases. Germline CDR1 is MGHDK and CDR2 is SYGVNS. The CDR3 consists of 20 residues. V was pared by 2 bases and J by 0 bases, with 11 bases of the junction left unmatched. The CDR3 reads CASSERLGQGSLSGANVLTF. The CDR3 nucleotides are TGTGCCAGCAGTGAACGGTTAGGACAGGGGTCCCTCTCTGGGGCCAACGTCCTGACTTTC.

This clonotype has a handful of counts. The chain carries TRBV3-2 and TRBJ2-7; no check of the table's D call, TRBD1, against the DNA was made. TRBV3-2 is a pseudogene segment. There are 17 residues in the CDR3. The CDR3 DNA sequence: TGTGCCACCAGCCCCAACATGATAGTAGCAGGGGGCTACGAGCAGTACTTC. It yields the protein CATSPNMIVAGGYEQYF.

Many counts were recorded for this clonotype. The genes are TRBV5-1 and TRBJ2-7; D is perhaps TRBD1 or TRBD2 (5 bases each). The germline V gene encodes CDR1 SGHRS and CDR2 YFSETQ. The CDR3 is made up of 15 amino acids. With 0 bases removed from V and 2 bases from J, the gap between germline ends came to 12 bases. CDR3 in amino acids: CASSLDGIGAYEQYF. CDR3 in DNA: TGCGCCAGCAGCTTGGACGGGATAGGGGCCTACGAGCAGTACTTC. Full variable domain (outside the CDR3, taken from reference TRBV5-1 and TRBJ2-7): KAGVTQTPRYLIKTRGQQVTLSCSPISGHRSVSWYQQTPGQGLQFLFEYFSETQRNKGNFPGRFSGRQFSNSRSEMNVSTLELGDSALYLCASSLDGIGAYEQYFGPGTRLTVT.

The table lists this clonotype with many counts. The rearrangement uses TRBV20-1 and TRBJ2-2; 10 bases align to TRBD2. Germline CDR1 and CDR2: DFQATT and SNEGSKA (reference sequence). The CDR3 spans 14 residues. Trimming at V came to 4 bases and at J to 4 bases, leaving 3 bases not matched to a gene. DNA of the CDR3: TGCAGTGCTACTCTAGCGGGGGCCACCGGGGAGCTGTTTTTT. Its translation is CSATLAGATGELFF.

This clonotype was seen repeatedly, ten times or more. The chain recombines TRBV29-1 with TRBJ1-2, with unresolved D. Per the germline V gene, CDR1 is SQVTM and CDR2 is ANQGSEA. V gave up 5 bases and J gave up 10 bases, with 17 bases separating them. This CDR3 contains 12 residues. The CDR3 DNA follows: TGCAGCGTTTCACACCACCCAAGCGCCTACACCTTC. Protein product: CSVSHHPSAYTF.

This clonotype was seen at least ten times. The chain joins TRBV21-1 to TRBJ1-1; TRBD1, the table's D call, lacks a check against the DNA. TRBV21-1 is a pseudogene. CDR3 size: 18 residues. The CDR3 sequence is CASSKPGQGGKRNTEAFF. CDR3 DNA: TGTGCCAGCAGCAAACCGGGACAGGGAGGGAAGCGCAACACTGAAGCTTTCTTT.

In its sample, this clonotype was seen many times. The chain uses TRBV5-1 and TRBJ2-3, with 7 nucleotides matching TRBD2. This CDR3 comprises 14 residues. Looked up from germline, CDR1 is SGHRS and CDR2 is YFSETQ. With V trimmed by 4 bases and J by 3 bases, 5 bases remained unmatched. Here the CDR3 reads CASSLTSHTDTQYF. CDR3 bases: TGCGCCAGCAGCCTGACTAGCCATACAGATACGCAGTATTTT.

This clonotype was found many times. The V gene is TRBV12-3 or TRBV12-4, the J gene TRBJ2-5; 7 nucleotides match TRBD1. V was pared by 6 bases and J by 5 bases, with 9 bases of the junction left unmatched. CDR3 length: 14 residues. CDR3 residues: CASRLNRGRETQYF. The CDR3 DNA sequence: TGTGCCAGCAGACTCAACAGGGGACGGGAGACCCAGTACTTC.

This clonotype appeared many times. J is TRBJ2-6 and V is TRBV3-1; D unresolved. The CDR3 extends over 16 amino acids. Deletions cut 4 bases from V and 1 base from J, with 11 bases between. Germline CDR1 and CDR2: LGHDT and YNNKEL (reference sequence). The CDR3 region has the DNA TGTGCCAGCAGCCTCTCAAGGGTATCTGGGGCCAACGTCCTGACTTTC. This sequence encodes CASSLSRVSGANVLTF.

The V call is TRBV18, the J call TRBJ1-1; D not resolved. The germline CDR1 and CDR2 sequences are KGHSH and LQKENI. The V and J ends lost 3 bases and 0 bases respectively, with 26 bases between them. The CDR3 covers 20 residues. Here the CDR3 reads CASSPLQIPGRAIMNTEAFF. For the CDR3, the DNA is TGTGCCAGCTCACCCCTACAAATCCCCGGACGGGCAATCATGAACACTGAAGCTTTCTTT.

This clonotype was detected many times. The J gene is TRBJ2-2, the V gene TRBV3-1, with D perhaps matching TRBD2 (6 bases). The CDR3 covers 13 residues. V was cut by 3 bases and J by 6 bases, with 8 bases left in between. Germline CDR1 LGHDT, CDR2 YNNKEL (reference sequence). Written as DNA, the CDR3 is TGTGCCAGCAGCCATACTAGCCCCGGGGAGCTGTTTTTT. It specifies CASSHTSPGELFF.

This clonotype was recorded a few times. The genes are TRBV7-2 and TRBJ1-1, with D uncertain. The germline CDR1 and CDR2 sequences are SGHTA and FQGNSA. This CDR3 is built from 13 residues. The V end was cut by 2 bases, the J end by 5 bases, with 9 bases between. CDR3 sequence: CASSLWPETEAFF. As DNA, the CDR3 is TGTGCCAGCAGCTTATGGCCTGAGACTGAAGCTTTCTTT. Using reference TRBV7-2 and TRBJ1-1 for the parts outside the CDR3, the full variable domain is GAGVSQSPSNKVTEKGKDVELRCDPISGHTALYWYRQSLGQGLEFLIYFQGNSAPDKSGLPSDRFSAERTGGSVSTLTIQRTQQEDSAVYLCASSLWPETEAFFGQGTRLTVV.

This clonotype was recorded a few times. V and J are TRBV7-2 and TRBJ1-1, with a possible D match to TRBD1 (5 bases). The CDR3 totals 12 residues. The ends were cut back, 5 bases at V and 10 bases at J, with 14 bases in the middle. The germline CDR1 and CDR2 sequences are SGHTA and FQGNSA. The CDR3 region is CASSDVGAAAFF. In DNA, the CDR3 is TGTGCCAGCAGCGATGTAGGGGCTGCAGCTTTCTTT.